These 6 T cell receptor beta chains were sequenced from one sample in a study of shared clonotypes between healthy human individuals. The assay was immunoSEQ multiplex PCR, and TCRdb's table has in-frame clones only and misses some. The profile shows some 1,900,000 clones, over 85% of them singletons. Terminally differentiated effector memory CD45RA+ cells were left out of the naive CD8 fraction, which was CD45RO-negative and positively selected for CCR7. Sample: naive CD8+ T cells sorted from blood. The receptors originated from a man aged 18 to 30 in good health.

The chain combines TRBV6-4 with TRBJ2-1; D assignment may be TRBD1 or TRBD2 (5 bases each). V lost 4 bases to trimming and J lost 7 bases, with 11 bases between them. CDR1 is MRHNA and CDR2 is SNTAGT in the germline V gene. This CDR3 spans 13 amino acids. As DNA, the CDR3 is TGTGCCAGCAGTGGGGGGTTATTGAATGAGCAGTTCTTC. Translating gives CASSGGLLNEQFF.

V usage is TRBV9 and J usage is TRBJ1-3; no clear D. V lost 2 bases to trimming and J lost 3 bases, with 3 bases between them. Germline assignment: CDR1 SGDLS and CDR2 YYNGEE. The CDR3 sequence is 12 residues long. The CDR3 spells CASSVYGNTIYF. CDR3 bases: TGTGCCAGCAGCGTCTATGGAAACACCATATATTTT.

This clone was picked up one time. The rearrangement joins TRBV16 to TRBJ1-2, with D perhaps matching TRBD1 (5 bases). The CDR3 consists of 15 residues. V was cut by 2 bases and J by 4 bases, with 14 bases left in between. Germline V gene lookup returns CDR1 KGHSY and CDR2 FQNENV. For the CDR3, the DNA is TGTGCCAGCAGCCAACTCCGGGACCTACCCTATGGCTACACCTTC. It specifies CASSQLRDLPYGYTF.

The V gene is TRBV19, the J gene TRBJ2-7, with 7 bases aligning to TRBD1. The V segment lost 8 bases and the J segment 0 bases; nucleotides outside the gene matches: 4. From germline, CDR1 is LNHDA and CDR2 SQIVND (reference sequence). CDR3 size: 13 residues. The CDR3 bases are TGTGCCAGTGGTACAGGGGTCTCCTACGAGCAGTACTTC. Encoded protein: CASGTGVSYEQYF. The full variable domain, in which reference TRBV19 and TRBJ2-7 provide the parts outside the CDR3, is DGGITQSPKYLFRKEGQNVTLSCEQNLNHDAMYWYRQDPGQGLRLIYYSQIVNDFQKGDIAEGYSVSREKKESFPLTVTSAQKNPTAFYLCASGTGVSYEQYFGPGTRLTVT.

On this clone: The same CDR3 also results from other DNA sequences found in this sample. This chain joins TRBV9 and TRBJ1-4; D perhaps matches TRBD1 (5 bases). CDR1 and CDR2 (germline): SGDLS, YYNGEE. The CDR3 sequence is 13 residues long. The V end was cut by 3 bases, the J end by 7 bases, with 10 bases between. The CDR3, as DNA: TGTGCCAGCAGCGCGGACGGGGGTGAAAAACTGTTTTTT. This translates into CASSADGGEKLFF.

The chain carries TRBV7-3 and TRBJ2-2; D gene uncertain. V lost 1 base, J lost 7 bases, and 4 bases lay in between. This CDR3 is built from 12 residues. Germline V lookup: CDR1 SGHTA, CDR2 FQGTGA. The CDR3, as DNA: TGTGCCAGCAGCTTAATGTTCGGGGAGCTGTTTTTT. Its protein product is CASSLMFGELFF.